This T cell receptor (beta chain) was identified in a study of blood T cell repertoires in COVID-19. As for the study in general: Sites in the United States, Italy and Spain provided acute and convalescent COVID-19 samples. PBMCs, B-cell-depleted T cells, or T cells were the source of the cDNA or gDNA that made up the material.

Between the trimmed V and J ends, which lost 5 bases and 1 base, there was a span of 15 bases. The germline gives CDR1 SGHAT, CDR2 FQNNGV. This CDR3 contains 15 residues. Original data processing: Amplification with reference gene primers provided the estimates of nucleated cell counts. Sequencing used immunoSEQ multiplex PCR; TCRdb keeps in-frame clones, though not all of them. V and J calls and clone size come straight from that table; D and trimming were deduced from the DNA. The table lists about 140,000 clones, around four fifths of them singletons. This sequence joins TRBV11-2 and TRBJ2-7; D might be TRBD1 (5 bases). What was sequenced was peripheral blood. The sequence derives from a man in his sixties who had recovered from COVID-19. CDR3 nucleotide sequence: TGTGCCAGCAGCCAAAGGGGCACCCATTCCTACGAGCAGTACTTC. It yields the protein CASSQRGTHSYEQYF. Filled out from reference TRBV11-2 and TRBJ2-7, the complete variable domain reads EAGVAQSPRYKIIEKRQSVAFWCNPISGHATLYWYQQILGQGPKLLIQFQNNGVVDDSQLPKDRFSAERLKGVDSTLKIQPAKLEDSAVYLCASSQRGTHSYEQYFGPGTRLTVT.